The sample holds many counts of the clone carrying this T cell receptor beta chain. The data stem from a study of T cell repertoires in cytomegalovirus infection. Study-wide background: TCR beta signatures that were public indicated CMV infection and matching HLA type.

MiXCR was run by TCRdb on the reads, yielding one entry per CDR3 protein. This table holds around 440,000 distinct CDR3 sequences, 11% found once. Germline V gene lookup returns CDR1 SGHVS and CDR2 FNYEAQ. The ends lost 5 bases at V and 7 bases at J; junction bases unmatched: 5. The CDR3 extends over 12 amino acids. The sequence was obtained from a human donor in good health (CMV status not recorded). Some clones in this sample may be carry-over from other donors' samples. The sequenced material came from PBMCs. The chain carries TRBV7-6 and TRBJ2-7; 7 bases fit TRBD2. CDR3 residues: CASSTGGREQYF. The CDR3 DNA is TGTGCCAGCAGCACGGGGGGTAGGGAGCAGTACTTC.